A selection of T cell receptor beta chains follows, all from one sample in a study of blood T cell repertoires in COVID-19. Assay used: immunoSEQ multiplex PCR; TCRdb lists only in-frame clones, some missing. The sample records under 250,000 clones, approximately 90% being singletons. Sequenced: peripheral blood. The receptor source for this set is a man aged 25 to 40 with COVID-19, enrolled during active disease. CDR3s include the opening cysteine and the closing phenylalanine or tryptophan. A D gene is named only where the DNA matches it firmly. Size values are once, few and many counts, or a class for expanded clones, and some rows have none.

v_call: TRBV5-3; clone_size: NA; j_call: TRBJ1-2; d_call: NA; cdr3_nt: TGTGCCAGAAGCTGGGGGGGTCCCCAGGGCCCCTATGGCTACACCTTC; cdr3_aa: CARSWGGPQGPYGYTF
v_call: TRBV7-8; clone_size: NA; j_call: TRBJ2-7; d_call: TRBD2; cdr3_nt: TGTGCCAGCAGCATGACTAGCGGGAGCCCCTCCTACGAGCAGTACTTC; cdr3_aa: CASSMTSGSPSYEQYF
v_call: TRBV7-9; clone_size: NA; j_call: TRBJ2-3; d_call: TRBD2; cdr3_nt: TGTGCCAGCAGCTTGAGGGAGCGGGAGAAAGATACGCAGTATTTT; cdr3_aa: CASSLREREKDTQYF
v_call: TRBV5-6; clone_size: NA; j_call: TRBJ2-7; d_call: NA; cdr3_nt: TGTGCCAGCACAGAGGGGGTTCCCTCCTCCTACGAGCAGTACTTC; cdr3_aa: CASTEGVPSSYEQYF
v_call: TRBV5-6; clone_size: NA; j_call: TRBJ1-2; d_call: TRBD1; cdr3_nt: TGTGCCAGCAGCTTGACAGGGGGCGCATTACCGTACACCTTC; cdr3_aa: CASSLTGGALPYTF
v_call: TRBV28; clone_size: NA; j_call: TRBJ1-1; d_call: NA; cdr3_nt: TGTGCCAGCAGTTTATCCGGGACACTTACTGAAGCTTTCTTT; cdr3_aa: CASSLSGTLTEAFF
v_call: TRBV6-5; clone_size: NA; j_call: TRBJ2-2; d_call: NA; cdr3_nt: TGTGCCAGCAGTTACAGGCCAGGGGACACCGGGGAGCTGTTTTTT; cdr3_aa: CASSYRPGDTGELFF
v_call: TRBV20-1; clone_size: NA; j_call: TRBJ1-6; d_call: NA; cdr3_nt: TGCAGTGCTAGTAGGGGGAGCTCCTATAATTCACCCCTCCACTTT; cdr3_aa: CSASRGSSYNSPLHF
v_call: TRBV5-6; clone_size: NA; j_call: TRBJ1-2; d_call: NA; cdr3_nt: TGTGCCAGCAGAAGAGGGCTGTACTATGGCTACACCTTC; cdr3_aa: CASRRGLYYGYTF
v_call: TRBV6-2/TRBV6-3; clone_size: NA; j_call: TRBJ1-5; d_call: NA; cdr3_nt: TGTGCCAGCAGTTATTGGATCGAAGGGGGGGCAGGGGGCAATCAGCCCCAGCATTTT; cdr3_aa: CASSYWIEGGAGGNQPQHF
v_call: TRBV28; clone_size: NA; j_call: TRBJ1-2; d_call: TRBD1; cdr3_nt: TGTGCCAGCAGTTTATCGGGACAGGGGTCCTGGAGGGACTATGGCTACACCTTC; cdr3_aa: CASSLSGQGSWRDYGYTF
v_call: TRBV5-4; clone_size: NA; j_call: TRBJ2-7; d_call: TRBD2; cdr3_nt: TGTGCCAGCAGAATCGCGGGGGGGGGTTCCGAGCAGTACTTC; cdr3_aa: CASRIAGGGSEQYF
v_call: TRBV7-2; clone_size: NA; j_call: TRBJ2-7; d_call: TRBD1; cdr3_nt: TGTGCCAGCAGCCCAAGACAGGGGATGGCTTACGAGCAGTACTTC; cdr3_aa: CASSPRQGMAYEQYF
v_call: TRBV6-5; clone_size: few; j_call: TRBJ2-1; d_call: NA; cdr3_nt: TGTGCCAGCAGTTACTTGCCAGTTGGAGTCAATGAGCAGTTCTTC; cdr3_aa: CASSYLPVGVNEQFF
v_call: TRBV21-1; clone_size: NA; j_call: TRBJ2-4; d_call: NA; cdr3_nt: TGTGCCAGCAGCGGAATGGGTCAGGGGTTAATTACCGCCAAAAACATTCAGTACTTC; cdr3_aa: CASSGMGQGLITAKNIQYF
v_call: TRBV9; clone_size: NA; j_call: TRBJ1-2; d_call: NA; cdr3_nt: TGTGCCAGCAGCGTTGAACAAACCCTTAACTATGGCTACACCTTC; cdr3_aa: CASSVEQTLNYGYTF